This T cell receptor (beta chain) was retrieved from a study of T and B cells in COVID-19 patients. Study information: COVID-19 patients gave peripheral blood either during active infection or after recovery.

Study-wide results and caveats: Patients with COVID-19 reportedly showed strongly skewed T cell receptor beta variable and joining gene usage.

TRB rearrangements were amplified by multiplex PCR with BIOMED2 TRB-A/B primers. Each CDR3 protein gets one entry after TCRdb re-called the multiplex PCR reads with MiXCR. The sample consists of fewer than 15,000 distinct CDR3 sequences, around 30% of them appearing once. From blood, about 250-500 ng of genomic DNA served as TRB template. This clonotype was seen more than once but under ten times. The antigen is not known. With 6 bases removed from V and 2 bases from J, the gap between germline ends came to 8 bases. The length of the CDR3 is 11 residues. CDR1 DFQATT and CDR2 SNEGSKA come from the germline V gene (reference sequence).

The rearrangement links TRBV20-1 to TRBJ2-7, with a tentative D call TRBD2 (5 bases). Sequencing was carried out using blood. The TCR originated in a human donor who had recovered from COVID-19. The CDR3 bases are TGCAGTGCCCCGGGGACCTACGAGCAGTACTTC. It specifies CSAPGTYEQYF.